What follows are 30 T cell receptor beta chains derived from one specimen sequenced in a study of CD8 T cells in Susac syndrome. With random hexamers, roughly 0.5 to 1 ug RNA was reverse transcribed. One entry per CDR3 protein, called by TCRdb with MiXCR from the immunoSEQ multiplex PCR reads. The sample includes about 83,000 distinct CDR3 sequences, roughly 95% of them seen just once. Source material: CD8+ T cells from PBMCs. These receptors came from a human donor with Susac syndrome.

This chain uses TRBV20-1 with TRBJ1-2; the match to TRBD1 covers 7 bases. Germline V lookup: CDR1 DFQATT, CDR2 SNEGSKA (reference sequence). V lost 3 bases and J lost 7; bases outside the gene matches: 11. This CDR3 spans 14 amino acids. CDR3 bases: TGCAGTGCTAGTTTGACAGGGACGGCCTCTGGCTACACCTTC. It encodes CSASLTGTASGYTF.

In nucleotides, the CDR3 is TGTGCCAGCAGCCTCGGGGGGCTAGTGGTTTCAGATACGCAGTATTTT. Translated, it gives CASSLGGLVVSDTQYF. The J gene is TRBJ2-3, the V gene TRBV11-2; possible D gene TRBD2, 7 bases. Germline assignment: CDR1 SGHAT and CDR2 FQNNGV. The CDR3 spans 16 residues. V dropped 5 bases and J dropped 4 bases, with 19 bases sitting between them.

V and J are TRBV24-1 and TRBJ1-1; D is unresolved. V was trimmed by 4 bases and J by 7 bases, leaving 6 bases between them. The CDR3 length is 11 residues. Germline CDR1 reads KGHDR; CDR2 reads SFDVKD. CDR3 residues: CATSDSNEAFF. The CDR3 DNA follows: TGTGCCACCAGTGACAGCAATGAAGCTTTCTTT.

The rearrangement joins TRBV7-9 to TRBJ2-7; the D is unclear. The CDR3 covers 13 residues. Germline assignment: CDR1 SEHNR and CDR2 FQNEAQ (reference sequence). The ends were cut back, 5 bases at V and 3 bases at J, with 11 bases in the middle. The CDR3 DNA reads TGTGCCAGCAGCCCTGGGCTTAACTACGAGCAGTACGTC. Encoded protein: CASSPGLNYEQYV.

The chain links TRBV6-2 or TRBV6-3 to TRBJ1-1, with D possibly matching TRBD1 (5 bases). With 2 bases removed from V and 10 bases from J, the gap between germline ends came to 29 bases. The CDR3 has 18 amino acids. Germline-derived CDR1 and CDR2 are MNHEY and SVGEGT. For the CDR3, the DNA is TGTGCCAGCAGTTACACCGGCAGATCGGGGGAACCGATAGCTGCAGCTTTCTTT. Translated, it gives CASSYTGRSGEPIAAAFF.

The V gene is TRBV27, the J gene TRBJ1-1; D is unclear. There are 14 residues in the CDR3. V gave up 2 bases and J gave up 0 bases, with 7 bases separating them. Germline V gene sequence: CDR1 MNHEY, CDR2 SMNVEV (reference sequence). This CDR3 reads CASSLQVMNTEAFF. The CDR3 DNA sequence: TGTGCCAGCAGTTTACAAGTCATGAACACTGAAGCTTTCTTT.

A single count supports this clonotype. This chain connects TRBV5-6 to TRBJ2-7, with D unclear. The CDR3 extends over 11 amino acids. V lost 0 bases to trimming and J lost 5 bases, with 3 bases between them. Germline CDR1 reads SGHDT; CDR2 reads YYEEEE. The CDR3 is CASSLEDEQYF. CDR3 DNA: TGTGCCAGCAGCTTGGAAGACGAGCAGTACTTC.

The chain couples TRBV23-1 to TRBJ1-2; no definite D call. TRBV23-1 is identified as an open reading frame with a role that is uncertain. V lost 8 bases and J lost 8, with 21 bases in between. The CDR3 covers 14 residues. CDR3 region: CASSTDAPPQGYTF. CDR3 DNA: TGCGCCAGCTCCACGGACGCCCCCCCACAAGGCTACACCTTC.

The CDR3 protein is CAWNSRAASYEQYF. CDR3 bases: TGTGCCTGGAATAGCAGGGCGGCCTCCTACGAGCAGTACTTC. The gene calls are TRBV30 and TRBJ2-7; D is perhaps TRBD1 (5 bases). The CDR3 runs to 14 residues. Between the trimmed V and J ends, which lost 4 bases and 0 bases, there was a span of 13 bases. Germline V gives CDR1 GTSNPN, CDR2 SVGIG (reference sequence).

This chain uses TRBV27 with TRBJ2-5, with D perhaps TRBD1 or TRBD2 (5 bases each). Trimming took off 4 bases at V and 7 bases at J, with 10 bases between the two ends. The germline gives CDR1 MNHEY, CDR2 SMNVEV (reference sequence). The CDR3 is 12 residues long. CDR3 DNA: TGTGCCAGCAGTTACGGGGCCGGGACCCAGTACTTC. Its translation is CASSYGAGTQYF.

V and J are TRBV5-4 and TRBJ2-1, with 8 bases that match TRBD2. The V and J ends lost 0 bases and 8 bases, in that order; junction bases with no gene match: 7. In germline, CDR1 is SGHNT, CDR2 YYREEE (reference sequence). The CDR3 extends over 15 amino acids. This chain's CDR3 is CASSLAAGRGDEQFF. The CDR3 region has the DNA TGTGCCAGCAGCTTGGCCGCCGGGAGGGGCGATGAGCAGTTCTTC.

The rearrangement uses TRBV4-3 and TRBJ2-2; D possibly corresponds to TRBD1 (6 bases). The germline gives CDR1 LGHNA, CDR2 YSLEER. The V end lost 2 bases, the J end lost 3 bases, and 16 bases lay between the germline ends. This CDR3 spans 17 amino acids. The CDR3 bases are TGCGCCAGCAGCCAAACTTCGGACAGATCCTACACCGGGGAGCTGTTTTTT. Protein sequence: CASSQTSDRSYTGELFF.

In nucleotides, the CDR3 is TGTGCCACCAGCAGCCCAAGCGTGGATACGCAGTATTTT. Translating it yields CATSSPSVDTQYF. The J gene is TRBJ2-3, the V gene TRBV15, with unresolved D. The CDR3 loop spans 13 amino acids. V lost 3 bases and J lost 6, with 10 bases in between. Germline CDR1 LNHNV, CDR2 YYDKDF (reference sequence).

CDR3 sequence reads: CASSLVGAPPDTQYF. CDR3 coding DNA: TGTGCCAGCAGTCTTGTGGGGGCCCCCCCAGATACGCAGTATTTT. The chain joins TRBV11-1 to TRBJ2-3; D might be TRBD1 (6 bases). Germline CDR1 is SGHAT and CDR2 is FQDESV (reference sequence). This CDR3 is 15 amino acids long. Trimming cost V 6 bases and J 4 bases, with 17 bases left between them.

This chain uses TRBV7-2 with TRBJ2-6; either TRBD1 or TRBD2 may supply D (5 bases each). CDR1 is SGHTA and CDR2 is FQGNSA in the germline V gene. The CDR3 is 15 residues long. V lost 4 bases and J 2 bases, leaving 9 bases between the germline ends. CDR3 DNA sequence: TGTGCCAGCAGCTCGGGACCTCCTGGGGCCAACGTCCTGACTTTC. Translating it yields CASSSGPPGANVLTF.

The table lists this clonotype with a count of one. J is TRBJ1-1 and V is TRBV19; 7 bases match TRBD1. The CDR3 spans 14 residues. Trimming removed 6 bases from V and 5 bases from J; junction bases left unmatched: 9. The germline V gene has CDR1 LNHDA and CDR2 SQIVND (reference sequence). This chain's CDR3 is CASRPPTGWTEAFF. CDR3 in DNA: TGTGCCAGTAGGCCCCCGACAGGGTGGACTGAAGCTTTCTTT.

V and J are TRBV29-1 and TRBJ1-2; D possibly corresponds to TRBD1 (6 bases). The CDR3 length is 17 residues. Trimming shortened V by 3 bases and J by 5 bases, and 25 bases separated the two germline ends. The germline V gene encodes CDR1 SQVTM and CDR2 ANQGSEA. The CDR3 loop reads CSVDPLGSDSPWYGYTF. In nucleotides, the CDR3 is TGCAGCGTTGATCCTTTGGGGTCGGACAGCCCATGGTATGGCTACACCTTC.

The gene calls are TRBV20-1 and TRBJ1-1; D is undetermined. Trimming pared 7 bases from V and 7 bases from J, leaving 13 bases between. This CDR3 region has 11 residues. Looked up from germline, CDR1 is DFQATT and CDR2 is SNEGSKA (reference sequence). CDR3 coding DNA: TGCAGTGGCAGGCGAGGGAATGAAGCTTTCTTT. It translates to CSGRRGNEAFF.

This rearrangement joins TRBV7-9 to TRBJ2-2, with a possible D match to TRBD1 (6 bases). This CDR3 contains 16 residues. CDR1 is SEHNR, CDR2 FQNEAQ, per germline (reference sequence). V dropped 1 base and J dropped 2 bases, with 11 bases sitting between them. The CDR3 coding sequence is TGTGCCAGCAGCTTAGAGGGCAGGGGCAACACCGGGGAGCTGTTTTTT. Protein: CASSLEGRGNTGELFF.

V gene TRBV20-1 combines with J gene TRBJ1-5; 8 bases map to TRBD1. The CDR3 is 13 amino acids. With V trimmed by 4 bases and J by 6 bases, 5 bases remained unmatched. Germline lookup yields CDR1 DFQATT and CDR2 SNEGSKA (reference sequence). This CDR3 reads CSATDRESQPQHF. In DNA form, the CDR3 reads TGCAGTGCTACGGACAGGGAGAGTCAGCCCCAGCATTTT.

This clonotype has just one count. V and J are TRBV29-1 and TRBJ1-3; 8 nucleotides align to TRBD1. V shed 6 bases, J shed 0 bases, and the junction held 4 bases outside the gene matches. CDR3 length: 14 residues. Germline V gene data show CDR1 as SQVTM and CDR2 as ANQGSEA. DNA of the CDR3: TGCAGCGTAGATGACAGGGGCTCTGGAAACACCATATATTTT. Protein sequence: CSVDDRGSGNTIYF.

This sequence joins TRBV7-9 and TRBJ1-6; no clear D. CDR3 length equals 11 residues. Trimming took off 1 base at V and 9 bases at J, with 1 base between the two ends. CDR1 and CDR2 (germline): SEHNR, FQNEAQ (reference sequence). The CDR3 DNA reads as TGTGCCAGCAGCTTAGGTTCACCCCTCCACTTT. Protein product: CASSLGSPLHF.

The CDR3 sequence: CASSLGGSEQYF. The CDR3 region has the DNA TGTGCCAGCAGTTTAGGGGGGTCCGAGCAGTACTTC. The chain employs TRBV28 and TRBJ2-7; D might be TRBD2 (6 bases). The V end lost 2 bases, the J end lost 6 bases, and 8 bases lay between the germline ends. Germline V gene lookup returns CDR1 MDHEN and CDR2 SYDVKM. This CDR3 spans 12 amino acids. The variable domain in full, completed from reference TRBV28 and TRBJ2-7, reads DVKVTQSSRYLVKRTGEKVFLECVQDMDHENMFWYRQDPGLGLRLIYFSYDVKMKEKGDIPEGYSVSREKKERFSLILESASTNQTSMYLCASSLGGSEQYFGPGTRLTVT.

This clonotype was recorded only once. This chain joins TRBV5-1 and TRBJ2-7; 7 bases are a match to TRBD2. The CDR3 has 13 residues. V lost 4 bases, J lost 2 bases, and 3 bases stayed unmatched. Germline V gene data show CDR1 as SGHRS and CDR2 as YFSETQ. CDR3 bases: TGCGCCAGCAGCGGCGGGACTACCTACGAGCAGTACTTC. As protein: CASSGGTTYEQYF.

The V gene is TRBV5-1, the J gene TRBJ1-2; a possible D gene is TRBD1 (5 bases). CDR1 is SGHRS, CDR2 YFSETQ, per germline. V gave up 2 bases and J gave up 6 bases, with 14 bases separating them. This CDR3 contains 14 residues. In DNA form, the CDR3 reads TGCGCCAGCAGCTTCGGACAAGGGGCAGATGGCTACACCTTC. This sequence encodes CASSFGQGADGYTF.

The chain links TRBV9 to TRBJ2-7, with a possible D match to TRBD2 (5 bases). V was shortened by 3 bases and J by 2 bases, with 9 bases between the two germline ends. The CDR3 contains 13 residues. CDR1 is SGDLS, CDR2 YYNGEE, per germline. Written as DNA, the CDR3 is TGTGCCAGCAGCGGCCTGGAGGCCTACGAGCAGTACTTC. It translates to CASSGLEAYEQYF.

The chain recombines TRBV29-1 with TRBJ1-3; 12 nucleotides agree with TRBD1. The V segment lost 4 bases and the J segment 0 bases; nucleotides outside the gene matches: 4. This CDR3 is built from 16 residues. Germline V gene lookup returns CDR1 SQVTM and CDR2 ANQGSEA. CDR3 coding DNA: TGCAGCGTTGGGGACAGGGGGCAACACTCTGGAAACACCATATATTTT. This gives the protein CSVGDRGQHSGNTIYF.

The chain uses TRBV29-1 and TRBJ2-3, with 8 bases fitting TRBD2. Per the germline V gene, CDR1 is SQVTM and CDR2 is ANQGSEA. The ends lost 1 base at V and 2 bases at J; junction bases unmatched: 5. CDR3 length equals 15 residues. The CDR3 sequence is CSVEGVTSDTDTQYF. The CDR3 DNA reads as TGCAGCGTTGAAGGTGTGACTAGCGACACAGATACGCAGTATTTT.

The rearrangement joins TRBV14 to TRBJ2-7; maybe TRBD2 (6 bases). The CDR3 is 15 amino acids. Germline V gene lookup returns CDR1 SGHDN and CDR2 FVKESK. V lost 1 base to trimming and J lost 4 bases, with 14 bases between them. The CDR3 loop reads CASSQVTAGLYEQYF. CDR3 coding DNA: TGTGCCAGCAGCCAAGTGACAGCGGGCCTTTACGAGCAGTACTTC.

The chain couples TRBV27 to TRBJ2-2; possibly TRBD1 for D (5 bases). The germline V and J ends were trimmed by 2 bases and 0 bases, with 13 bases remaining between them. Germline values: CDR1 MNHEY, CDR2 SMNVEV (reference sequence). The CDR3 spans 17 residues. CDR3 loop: CASSLLETVPNTGELFF. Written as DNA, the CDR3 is TGTGCCAGCAGTTTACTCGAGACAGTTCCGAACACCGGGGAGCTGTTTTTT.